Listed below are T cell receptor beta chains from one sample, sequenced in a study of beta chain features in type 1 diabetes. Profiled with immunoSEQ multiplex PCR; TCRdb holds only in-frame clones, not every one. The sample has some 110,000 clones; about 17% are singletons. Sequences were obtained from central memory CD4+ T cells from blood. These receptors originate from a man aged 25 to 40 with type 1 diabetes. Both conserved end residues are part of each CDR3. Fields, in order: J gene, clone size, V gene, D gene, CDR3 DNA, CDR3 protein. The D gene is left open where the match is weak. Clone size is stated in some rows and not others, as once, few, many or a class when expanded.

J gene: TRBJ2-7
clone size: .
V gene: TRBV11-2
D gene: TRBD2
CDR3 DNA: TGTGCCAGCACAGCTAGCGGGGGGGCTCTCGAGCAGTACTTC
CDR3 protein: CASTASGGALEQYF

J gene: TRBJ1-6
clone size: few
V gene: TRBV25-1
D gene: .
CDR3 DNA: TGTGCCAGCAGTTACCGGGGTAATTCACCCCTCCACTTT
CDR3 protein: CASSYRGNSPLHF

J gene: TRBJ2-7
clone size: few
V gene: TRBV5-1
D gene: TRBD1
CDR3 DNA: TGCGCCAGCAGCTCCTCCGGGACAGGGACGTACGAGCAGTACTTC
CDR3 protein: CASSSSGTGTYEQYF

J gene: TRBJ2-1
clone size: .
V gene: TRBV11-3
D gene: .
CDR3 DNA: TGTGCCAGCAGCTTAGATCAGGGGGGGACATCGCGCTACAATGAGCAGTTCTTC
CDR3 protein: CASSLDQGGTSRYNEQFF

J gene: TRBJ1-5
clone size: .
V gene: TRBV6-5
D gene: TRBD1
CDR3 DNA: TGTGCCAGCAGTCAGACAGGGGGGATTCAGCCCCAGCATTTT
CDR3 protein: CASSQTGGIQPQHF

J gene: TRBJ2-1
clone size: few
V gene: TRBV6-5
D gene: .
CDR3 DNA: TGTGCCAGCACTAAACACCGGTATGAGCAGTTCTTC
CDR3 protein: CASTKHRYEQFF

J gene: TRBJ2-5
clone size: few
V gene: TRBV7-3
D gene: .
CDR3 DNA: TGTGCCAGCAGCTTTGAGGTTGGGGAGACCCAGTACTTC
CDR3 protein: CASSFEVGETQYF

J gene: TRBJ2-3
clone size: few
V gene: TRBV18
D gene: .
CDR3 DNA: TGTGCCAGCTCACCACCGGGTAGCATAGGGGATACGCAGTATTTT
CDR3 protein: CASSPPGSIGDTQYF

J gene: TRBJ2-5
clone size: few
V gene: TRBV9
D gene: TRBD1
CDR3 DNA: TGTGCCAGCAGCCCCCGGGACAGCCAAGAGACCCAGTACTTC
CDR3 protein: CASSPRDSQETQYF

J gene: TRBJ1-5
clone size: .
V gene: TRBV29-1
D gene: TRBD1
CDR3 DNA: TGCAGCATCTGGACAGGGGGAAATCAGCCCCAGCATTTT
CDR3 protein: CSIWTGGNQPQHF

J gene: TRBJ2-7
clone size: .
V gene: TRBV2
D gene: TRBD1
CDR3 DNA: TGTGCCAGCAACGGACAGGGGCTTGACGAGCAGTACTTC
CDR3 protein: CASNGQGLDEQYF

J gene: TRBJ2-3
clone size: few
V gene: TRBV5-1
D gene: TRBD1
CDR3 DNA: TGCGCCACCGGACAGGGACCCACAGATACGCAGTATTTT
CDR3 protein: CATGQGPTDTQYF

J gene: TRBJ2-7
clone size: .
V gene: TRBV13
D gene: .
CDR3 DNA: TGTGCCAGCAGCTTAAGGGGGGGCGACGAGCAGTACTTC
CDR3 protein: CASSLRGGDEQYF

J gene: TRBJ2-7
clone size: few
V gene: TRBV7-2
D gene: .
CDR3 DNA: TGTGCCAGCAGCTCAGGAGGCGAGCAGTACTTC
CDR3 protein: CASSSGGEQYF

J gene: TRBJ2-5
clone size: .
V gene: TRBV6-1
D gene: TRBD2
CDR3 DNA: TGTGCCAGCAAGGCGGGAGTTACTCAAGGGACCCAGTACTTC
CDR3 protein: CASKAGVTQGTQYF

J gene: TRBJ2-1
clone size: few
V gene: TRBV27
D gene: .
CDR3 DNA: TGTGCCAGCAGAGGGTCGACCTACAATGAGCAGTTCTTC
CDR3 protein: CASRGSTYNEQFF

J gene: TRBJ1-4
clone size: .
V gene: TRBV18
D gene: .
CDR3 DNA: TGTGCCACCATGGGTTCAAATGAAAAACTGTTTTTT
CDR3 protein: CATMGSNEKLFF

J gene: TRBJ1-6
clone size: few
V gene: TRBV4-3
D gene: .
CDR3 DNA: TGCGCCAGCAGCCAAGACCAAGCAAAGGGCACCAATTCACCCCTCCACTTT
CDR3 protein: CASSQDQAKGTNSPLHF

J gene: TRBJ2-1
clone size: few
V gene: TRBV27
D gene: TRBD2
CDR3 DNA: TGTGCCAGCACCCTACGTGCGGGGGGGCGTGGGTACAATGAGCAGTTCTTC
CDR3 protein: CASTLRAGGRGYNEQFF

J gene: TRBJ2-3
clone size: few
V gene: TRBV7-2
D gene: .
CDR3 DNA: TGTGCCAGCACCCAAATGGAAGGGACAGATACGCAGTATTTT
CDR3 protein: CASTQMEGTDTQYF

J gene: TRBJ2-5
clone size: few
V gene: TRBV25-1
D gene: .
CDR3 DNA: TGTGCCAGCAGTGACTGGACATCAACCAAAGAGACCCAGTACTTC
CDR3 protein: CASSDWTSTKETQYF

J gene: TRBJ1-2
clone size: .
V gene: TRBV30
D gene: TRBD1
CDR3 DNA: TGTGCCTCTACGCCCAGGGGGTACTCTGGCTACACCTTC
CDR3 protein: CASTPRGYSGYTF

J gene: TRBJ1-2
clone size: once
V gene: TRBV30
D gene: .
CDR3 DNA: TGTGCCTGGAGCCGGAACTATGGCTACACCTTC
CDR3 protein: CAWSRNYGYTF

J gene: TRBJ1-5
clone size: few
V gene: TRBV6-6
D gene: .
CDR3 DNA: TGTGCCAGCACCCAGGGGCTCAATCAGCCCCAGCATTTT
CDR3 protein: CASTQGLNQPQHF

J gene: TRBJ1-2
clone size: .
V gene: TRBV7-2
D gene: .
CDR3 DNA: TGTGCCAGCAGACCCGACGGACTCTATGGCTACACCTTC
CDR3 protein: CASRPDGLYGYTF

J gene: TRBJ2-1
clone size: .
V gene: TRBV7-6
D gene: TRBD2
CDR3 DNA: TGTGCCAGCAGCACTCCTAGCGGGGGTGCGTCCTACAATGAGCAGTTCTTC
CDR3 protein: CASSTPSGGASYNEQFF

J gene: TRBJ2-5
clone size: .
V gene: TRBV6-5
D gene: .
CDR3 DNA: TGTGCCAGCAGTGAAGGCGTCGGGTTGGAGACCCAGTACTTC
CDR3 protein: CASSEGVGLETQYF

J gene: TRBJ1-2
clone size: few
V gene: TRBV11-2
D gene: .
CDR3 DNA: TGTGCCAGCAGCTTTTCGTCCTATGGCTACACCTTC
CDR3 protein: CASSFSSYGYTF

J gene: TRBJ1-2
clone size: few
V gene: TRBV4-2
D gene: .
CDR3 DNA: TGTGCCAGCAGCCAATCTAACAGCAGGGAGTTGGCTATTGACTATGGCTACACCTTC
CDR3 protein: CASSQSNSRELAIDYGYTF

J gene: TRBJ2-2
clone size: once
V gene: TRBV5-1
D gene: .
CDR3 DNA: TGCGCCAGCAGCTTTCGGGCAGTGAGCAACACCGGGGAGCTGTTTTTT
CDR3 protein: CASSFRAVSNTGELFF

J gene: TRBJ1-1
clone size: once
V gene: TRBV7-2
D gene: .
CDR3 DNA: TGTGCCAGCAGCTTATATTTCAGGGGATCTGCTGAAGCTTTCTTT
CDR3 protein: CASSLYFRGSAEAFF

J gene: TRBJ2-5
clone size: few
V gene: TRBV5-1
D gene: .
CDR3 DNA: TGCGCCAGCGCGGACGGCGGGCGGGGAGAGACCCAGTACTTC
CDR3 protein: CASADGGRGETQYF

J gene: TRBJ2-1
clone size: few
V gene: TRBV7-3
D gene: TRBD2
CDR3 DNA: TGTGCCAGCAGCACCGGGACTAGCGGCAATGAGCAGTTCTTC
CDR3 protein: CASSTGTSGNEQFF

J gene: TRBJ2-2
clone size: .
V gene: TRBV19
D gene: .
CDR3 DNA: TGTGCCAGTAGAAATTGGCAGACGAACACCGGGGAGCTGTTTTTT
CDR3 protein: CASRNWQTNTGELFF

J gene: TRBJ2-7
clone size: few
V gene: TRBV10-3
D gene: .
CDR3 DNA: TGTGCCATCAGTGAGTCCGTTTTCGGGTCCTACGAGCAGTACTTC
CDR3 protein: CAISESVFGSYEQYF

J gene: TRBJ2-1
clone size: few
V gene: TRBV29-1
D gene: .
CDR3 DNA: TGCAGCGTCCTCACGATATTCGGGACGGGTGAGCAGTTCTTC
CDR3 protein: CSVLTIFGTGEQFF

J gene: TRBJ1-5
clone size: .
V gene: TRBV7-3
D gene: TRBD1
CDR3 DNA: TGTGCCAGCAGTTTGACAGGGGTCAATCAGCCCCAGCATTTT
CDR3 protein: CASSLTGVNQPQHF

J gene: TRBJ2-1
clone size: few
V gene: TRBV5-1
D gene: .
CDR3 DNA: TGCGCCAGCAGCCAGGGACCGCGTGAGCAGTTCTTC
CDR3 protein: CASSQGPREQFF

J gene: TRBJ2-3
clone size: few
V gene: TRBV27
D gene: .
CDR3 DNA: TGTGCCAGCAGTTCCACAGGCACAGATACGCAGTATTTT
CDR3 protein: CASSSTGTDTQYF

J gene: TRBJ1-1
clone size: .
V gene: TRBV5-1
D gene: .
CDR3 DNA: TGCGCCAGCACCCTGGGGCCTACAGGGAGGACTGAAGCTTTCTTT
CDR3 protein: CASTLGPTGRTEAFF

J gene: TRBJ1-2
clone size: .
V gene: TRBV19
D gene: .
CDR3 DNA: TGTGCCAGTAGTCGGGACACCGCTAACTATGGCTACACCTTC
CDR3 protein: CASSRDTANYGYTF

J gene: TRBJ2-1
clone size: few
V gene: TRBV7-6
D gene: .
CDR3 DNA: TGTGCCAGCAGCTTAGAACCCCCTCCCCTCAATGAGCAGTTCTTC
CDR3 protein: CASSLEPPPLNEQFF

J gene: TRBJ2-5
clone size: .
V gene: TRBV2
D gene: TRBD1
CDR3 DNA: TGTGCCAGCAGTGGACAGGGCCCTCAAAAGACCCAGTACTTC
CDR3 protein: CASSGQGPQKTQYF

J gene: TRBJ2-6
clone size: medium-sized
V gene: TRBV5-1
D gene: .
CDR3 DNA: TGCGCCAGCAGCTCGAATCCTCAGGGTGCTGGGGCCAACGTCCTGACTTTC
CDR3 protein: CASSSNPQGAGANVLTF

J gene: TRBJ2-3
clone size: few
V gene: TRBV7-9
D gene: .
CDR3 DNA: TGTGCCAGCAGCTTAGGGTCGACAGATACGCAGTATTTT
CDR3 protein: CASSLGSTDTQYF

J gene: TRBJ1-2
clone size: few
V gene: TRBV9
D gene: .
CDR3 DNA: TGTGCCAGCAGCGTAGGGGACCAAGGGGGAGAAGGCTACACCTTC
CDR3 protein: CASSVGDQGGEGYTF

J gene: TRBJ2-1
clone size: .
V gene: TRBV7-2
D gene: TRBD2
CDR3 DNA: TGTGCCAGCAGCTTAGTTCGGGGGGGCGAGCAGTTCTTC
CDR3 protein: CASSLVRGGEQFF

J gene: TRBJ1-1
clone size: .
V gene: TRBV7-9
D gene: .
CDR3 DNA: TGTGCCAGCAGCCTAAGTAGGGCCACTGAAGCTTTCTTT
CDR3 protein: CASSLSRATEAFF

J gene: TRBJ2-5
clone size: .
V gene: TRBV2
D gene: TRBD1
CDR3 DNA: TGTGCCAGCAGTGAAACAGGGGACGCTTTTTACTTC
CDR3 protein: CASSETGDAFYF

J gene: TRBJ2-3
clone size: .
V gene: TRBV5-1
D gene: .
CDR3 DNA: TGCGCCAGCAGGAACGGTACAGATACGCAGTATTTT
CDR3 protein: CASRNGTDTQYF

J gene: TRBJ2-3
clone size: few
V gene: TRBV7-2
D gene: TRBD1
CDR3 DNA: TGTGCCAGCAGCTTTACAGGGGGTGGCACAGATACGCAGTATTTT
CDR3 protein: CASSFTGGGTDTQYF

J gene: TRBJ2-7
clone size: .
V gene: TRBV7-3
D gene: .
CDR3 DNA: TGTGCCAGCAGCTTAAATGAACTTGTCGATCCTAGCTACGAGCAGTACTTC
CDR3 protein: CASSLNELVDPSYEQYF